This T cell receptor beta chain was observed in a study of PD-L1 blockade in urothelial cancer. Study details: Timepoints chosen for blood analysis were 3 weeks (second dose) and 6 weeks after treatment start. Per blood sample, T cells had a median of around 140,000.

The time point: pretreatment peripheral blood. The method was immunoSEQ multiplex PCR; TCRdb's version includes in-frame clones alone and lacks a portion of them. In the table there are 35,000 to 40,000 clones, around 85% of which are singletons. Trimming took 0 bases from V and 3 from J; bases not matched to a gene: 2. This CDR3 is 15 amino acids long. CDR1 is SGHVS and CDR2 is FQNEAQ in the germline V gene. General observations from the study: Durable-benefit patients showed greater tumor-associated blood clone expansion at 3 weeks.

On this clone itself: What it binds is unknown.

This receptor was obtained from a man older than 75 with urothelial cancer. The sample was PBMCs, taken around atezolizumab (anti-PD-L1) treatment. V is TRBV7-8 and J is TRBJ2-7; 10 bases fit TRBD1. The CDR3 reads CASSLAGTGDYEQYF. The DNA for the CDR3 is TGTGCCAGCAGCTTAGCCGGGACAGGGGACTACGAGCAGTACTTC. Full variable domain (remainder filled in from reference TRBV7-8 and TRBJ2-7): GAGVSQSPRYKVAKRGQDVALRCDPISGHVSLFWYQQALGQGPEFLTYFQNEAQLDKSGLPSDRFFAERPEGSVSTLKIQRTQQEDSAVYLCASSLAGTGDYEQYFGPGTRLTVT.